The next 21 T cell receptor beta chains were all read from a single sample in a study of regulatory T cells in long-lasting Graves disease. This sample's time point: persistent/refractory GD, antithyroid drugs over 5 years with positive TRAb. Making the TCR library involved RNA that had been extracted from PBMCs. Arm-PCR of CDR3 regions with iRepertoire HTBI primers generated TCR beta libraries. TCRdb independently ran MiXCR on the multiplex PCR reads; one entry per CDR3 protein. The sample consists of about 470,000 distinct CDR3 sequences, under 25% of them appearing once. This material consisted of peripheral blood mononuclear cells (PBMCs), taken when the disease was refractory, from a patient treated with antithyroid drugs. The origin of the receptors is a female donor with Graves disease.

This clonotype was seen only a few times. The genes are TRBV7-9 and TRBJ2-7; perhaps TRBD2 as D (5 bases). The CDR3 runs 14 residues. CDR1 SEHNR and CDR2 FQNEAQ come from the germline V gene (reference sequence). Trimming stripped 5 bases from V and 0 bases from J, with 11 bases between. The CDR3 protein is CASSQGLASYEQYF. The CDR3 nucleotides are TGTGCCAGCAGCCAAGGGCTAGCCTCCTACGAGCAGTACTTC.

This clonotype was counted many times. The chain is built from TRBV27 and TRBJ2-4, with 7 bases identical to TRBD1. The CDR3 totals 17 residues. The germline V gene has CDR1 MNHEY and CDR2 SMNVEV (reference sequence). Trimming at V came to 5 bases and at J to 0 bases, leaving 10 bases not matched to a gene. The CDR3 is CASSPQTGSKAKNIQYF. In DNA, the CDR3 is TGTGCCAGCAGTCCACAGACAGGGTCGAAAGCCAAAAACATTCAGTACTTC.

This clonotype came up a few times. This may come from a read error, since a much larger clone is one base off. The chain links TRBV28 to TRBJ1-1; 9 positions agree with TRBD1. The J segment lost 0 bases and the V segment lost 3 bases, leaving 5 bases of the junction unmatched. The CDR3 is 16 amino acids. Germline CDR1 MDHEN, CDR2 SYDVKM. The CDR3, as DNA: TGTGCCAGCAGTTTCCCACAGGGGGCCATGAACACTGAAGCTTTCTTT. This encodes CASSFPQGAMNTEAFF. The full variable domain, with the rest looked up from reference TRBV28 and TRBJ1-1, is DVKVTQSSRYLVKRTGEKVFLECVQDMDHENMFWYRQDPGLGLRLIYFSYDVKMKEKGDIPEGYSVSREKKERFSLILESASTNQTSMYLCASSFPQGAMNTEAFFGQGTRLTVV.

The table lists this clonotype with many counts. V is TRBV12-3 or TRBV12-4 and J is TRBJ1-4; weak D call: TRBD1 (5 bases). V lost 5 bases and J lost 3, with 16 bases in between. The CDR3 is made up of 16 amino acids. The chain's CDR3 is CASSHPPGQANEKLFF. DNA of the CDR3: TGTGCCAGCAGTCACCCACCGGGGCAAGCTAATGAAAAACTGTTTTTT.

This rearrangement joins TRBV7-8 to TRBJ2-6; D is unresolved. Germline V gives CDR1 SGHVS, CDR2 FQNEAQ. The V gene lost 6 bases and the J gene lost 8 bases, with 11 bases spanning the gap. The CDR3 extends over 13 amino acids. The CDR3 DNA reads as TGTGCCAGCAGTCGGCCCCCCCCCAACGTCCTGACTTTC. Translation gives CASSRPPPNVLTF.

The gene calls are TRBV7-2 and TRBJ2-5; D unresolved. The V and J ends lost 5 bases and 1 base respectively, with 11 bases between them. Germline V gives CDR1 SGHTA, CDR2 FQGNSA. The CDR3 consists of 14 residues. CDR3 bases: TGTGCCAGCAGCCCGGAACAGACCCAAGAGACCCAGTACTTC. This encodes CASSPEQTQETQYF.

A single count supports this clonotype. The chain recombines TRBV27 with TRBJ2-1, with D uncertain. Trimming shortened V by 5 bases and J by 4 bases, and 15 bases separated the two germline ends. The CDR3 loop spans 15 amino acids. CDR1 and CDR2 (germline): MNHEY, SMNVEV (reference sequence). CDR3 residues: CASSPSRYPYNEQFF. CDR3 DNA sequence: TGTGCCAGCAGTCCGTCGAGATATCCATACAATGAGCAGTTCTTC.

The rearrangement uses TRBV6-1 and TRBJ2-5, with D uncertain. Germline CDR1 and CDR2: MNHNS and SASEGT. The CDR3 is 12 residues long. Trimming removed 8 bases from V and 1 base from J, with 8 bases in between. The CDR3 bases are TGTGCCAGCGCCGGGTCCCAAGAGACCCAGTACTTC. Translated: CASAGSQETQYF.

The rearrangement joins TRBV7-6 to TRBJ1-5; D unclear. This CDR3 region has 13 residues. The germline V gene encodes CDR1 SGHVS and CDR2 FNYEAQ. V was cut by 2 bases and J by 5 bases, with 7 bases left in between. CDR3 region: CASSLQDDQPQHF. The CDR3 DNA sequence: TGTGCCAGCAGCTTACAGGATGATCAGCCCCAGCATTTT.

This chain joins TRBV3-1 and TRBJ1-5, with D possibly being TRBD1 (6 bases). Germline assignment: CDR1 LGHDT and CDR2 YNNKEL (reference sequence). Trimming cost V 5 bases and J 9 bases, with 17 bases left between them. This CDR3 has 14 amino acids. The CDR3 DNA reads as TGTGCCAGCAGCTTGGGACACGACCGGGGGCCCCAGCATTTT. Translated: CASSLGHDRGPQHF.

The sample holds a few counts of this clonotype. The chain carries TRBV6-1 and TRBJ1-2; TRBD1 matches 7 bases. The V gene end was trimmed by 8 bases and the J gene end by 3 bases; junction bases not matched to a gene: 9. Germline CDR1 and CDR2: MNHNS and SASEGT. This CDR3 is 14 amino acids long. The CDR3 reads CASSKGGGDYGYTF. CDR3 nucleotide sequence: TGTGCCAGCTCAAAAGGAGGGGGCGACTATGGCTACACCTTC.

In its sample, this clonotype was seen many times. The V call is TRBV10-3, the J call TRBJ1-6, with D unclear. V gave up 0 bases and J gave up 5 bases, with 11 bases separating them. The CDR3 is 16 residues long. Germline assignment: CDR1 ENHRY and CDR2 SYGVKD. The CDR3 reads CAISESNGRNNSPLHF. The DNA for the CDR3 is TGTGCCATCAGTGAGTCGAACGGGAGGAATAATTCACCCCTCCACTTT.

The V call is TRBV12-5, the J call TRBJ1-5, with TRBD1 matching 8 bases. This CDR3 is built from 17 residues. After removal of 0 bases from V and 5 bases from J, the junction contained 9 bases not matched to a gene. Looked up from germline, CDR1 is LGHNT and CDR2 is FRNRAP. The CDR3 reads CASGLVLRDRFHQPQHF. Here the CDR3 DNA reads TGTGCTAGTGGTTTGGTACTTCGGGACAGGTTCCATCAGCCCCAGCATTTT.

This clonotype was detected many times. V usage is TRBV6-2 or TRBV6-3 and J usage is TRBJ2-5, with D unclear. Trimming stripped 5 bases from V and 4 bases from J, with 14 bases between. Germline CDR1 is MNHEY and CDR2 is SVGEGT. This CDR3 has 14 residues. The CDR3 sequence is CASSPRRSGETQYF. In DNA form, the CDR3 reads TGTGCCAGCAGTCCCAGGCGTTCCGGAGAGACCCAGTACTTC.

Concerning this clonotype itself: The final CDR3 position lacks the conserved phenylalanine or tryptophan, pointing to a likely read error. No DNA is shown, since the ends of the CDR3 on it are uncertain; the CDR3 is the one TCRdb lists. The J gene is TRBJ2-4, the V gene TRBV7-2; the table assigns TRBD2, which was not confirmed against the DNA. Counting both end residues, the CDR3 totals 17 amino acids. The germline V gene encodes CDR1 SGHTA and CDR2 FQGNSA. The CDR3: CASSLVGLAGYEQYFGP.

This clonotype has at least ten counts. The chain employs TRBV6-9 and TRBJ2-5; 11 nucleotides align to TRBD2. There are 17 residues in the CDR3. Per germline, CDR1 MNHGY and CDR2 SVAAGI. The V segment lost 4 bases and the J segment 0 bases; nucleotides outside the gene matches: 7. The CDR3 sequence: CASSSGLAVPYQETQYF. The CDR3 nucleotides read TGTGCCAGCAGTTCGGGACTAGCGGTTCCTTACCAAGAGACCCAGTACTTC.

About this clonotype: The CDR3 does not end in the conserved phenylalanine or tryptophan, so this is likely a read error. This sequence joins TRBV28 and TRBJ1-6; D is ambiguous. The CDR3 has 15 residues. V dropped 2 bases and J dropped 7 bases, with 12 bases sitting between them. Looked up from germline, CDR1 is MDHEN and CDR2 is SYDVKM. The CDR3 is CASSLTLVLNSPLHS. DNA for the CDR3: TGTGCCAGCAGTTTAACTCTGGTTTTAAATTCACCCCTCCACTCT.

The V call is TRBV2, the J call TRBJ2-1; D remains ambiguous. The CDR3 contains 11 residues. CDR1 and CDR2 (germline): SNHLY, FYNNEI. Trimming pared 7 bases from V and 7 bases from J, leaving 8 bases between. Written as DNA, the CDR3 is TGTGCCAGCACTGGACCAAATGAGCAGTTCTTC. Its protein is CASTGPNEQFF.

This clonotype came up a few times. The chain uses TRBV25-1 and TRBJ1-1; 10 bases match TRBD1. The CDR3 loop spans 13 amino acids. From germline, CDR1 is MGHDK and CDR2 SYGVNS. The V and J ends lost 10 bases and 5 bases, in that order; junction bases with no gene match: 7. CDR3 sequence (DNA): TGTGCCACCCAGGACAGGGGGAGTACTGAAGCTTTCTTT. Translated, it gives CATQDRGSTEAFF.

This rearrangement joins TRBV7-8 to TRBJ1-6; D is unclear. CDR3 length: 17 residues. CDR1 is SGHVS and CDR2 is FQNEAQ in the germline V gene. The V and J ends lost 1 base and 9 bases respectively, with 19 bases between them. The CDR3 nucleotides are TGTGCCAGCAGCTTAGTGCTGGGCCGGGAATTGGTTTCACCCCTCCACTTT. Protein sequence: CASSLVLGRELVSPLHF.

The rearrangement joins TRBV14 to TRBJ2-7, with 9 positions matching TRBD1. Germline loops: CDR1 SGHDN, CDR2 FVKESK. The CDR3 runs 19 residues. V shed 5 bases, J shed 2 bases, and the junction held 19 bases outside the gene matches. This CDR3 reads CASSAPGQGSSYPPYEQYF. CDR3 DNA: TGTGCCAGCAGCGCTCCGGGACAGGGCAGTAGCTACCCCCCCTACGAGCAGTACTTC.